What follows are 30 T cell receptor beta chains derived from one specimen sequenced in a study of OX40 agonist ivuxolimab in advanced cancers. Profiled with immunoSEQ multiplex PCR; TCRdb holds only in-frame clones, not every one. The sample has some 67,000 clones, about nine tenths seen once. The sequencing here drew on CD4+ or CD8+ T cells sorted from blood, taken in a trial of the OX40 agonist ivuxolimab. These receptors were taken from an adult with an advanced solid tumor such as melanoma, head and neck, liver or kidney cancer.

CDR3 sequence: CASSFSGVESPLHF. CDR3 bases: TGTGCCAGCAGCTTCTCAGGGGTAGAGTCACCCCTCCACTTT. The chain employs TRBV7-9 and TRBJ1-6; tentatively, D is TRBD1 (6 bases). V dropped 3 bases and J dropped 10 bases, with 13 bases sitting between them. CDR3 size: 14 residues. Germline-derived CDR1 and CDR2 are SEHNR and FQNEAQ (reference sequence). Drawing the rest from reference TRBV7-9 and TRBJ1-6, the complete variable domain is DTGVSQNPRHKITKRGQNVTFRCDPISEHNRLYWYRQTLGQGPEFLTYFQNEAQLEKSRLLSDRFSAERPKGSFSTLEIQRTEQGDSAMYLCASSFSGVESPLHFGNGTRLTVT.

The V call is TRBV4-2, the J call TRBJ1-1, with 10 bases identical to TRBD1. CDR1 and CDR2 from the germline V gene are LGHNA and YNFKEQ. This CDR3 is 17 amino acids long. The V segment lost 0 bases and the J segment 5 bases; nucleotides outside the gene matches: 9. The CDR3 bases are TGTGCCAGCAGCCAAGATTTGACAGGGGGCGCGGTGACTGAAGCTTTCTTT. Translating gives CASSQDLTGGAVTEAFF.

V usage is TRBV4-1 and J usage is TRBJ1-2; 8 bases line up with TRBD1. CDR1 MGHRA and CDR2 YSYEKL come from the germline V gene. Trimming at V came to 0 bases and at J to 0 bases, leaving 12 bases not matched to a gene. The CDR3 sequence is 19 residues long. The DNA for the CDR3 is TGCGCCAGCAGCCAAGAAAGGAGGACAGGGAAAGGGTCTAACTATGGCTACACCTTC. This gives the protein CASSQERRTGKGSNYGYTF.

This sequence joins TRBV21-1 and TRBJ2-5; TRBD2, the D gene given by the table, was not confirmed from the DNA. TRBV21-1 is given as a pseudogene. This CDR3 has 17 residues. The CDR3 protein is CASSKGVVAGAVETQYF. CDR3 nucleotides: TGTGCCAGCAGCAAAGGGGTGGTAGCGGGGGCTGTAGAGACCCAGTACTTC.

This clone is a singleton in its sample. The rearrangement uses TRBV7-9 and TRBJ1-2; 7 nucleotides match TRBD1. With 3 bases clipped from V and 4 bases from J, the junction kept 5 bases outside the gene matches. Germline V gene lookup returns CDR1 SEHNR and CDR2 FQNEAQ (reference sequence). This CDR3 contains 14 residues. CDR3 residues: CASSFAQGSYGYTF. DNA of the CDR3: TGTGCCAGCAGCTTCGCACAGGGGAGCTATGGCTACACCTTC.

The rearrangement links TRBV19 to TRBJ2-3; TRBD2 matches 12 bases. The CDR3 runs 14 residues. In germline, CDR1 is LNHDA, CDR2 SQIVND (reference sequence). Unmatched junction bases numbered 3, after V lost 6 bases and J lost 5 bases. CDR3 in DNA: TGTGCCAGTAGGCCTAGCGGGGGGGGAGATACGCAGTATTTT. Translating it yields CASRPSGGGDTQYF.

The V call is TRBV11-2, the J call TRBJ1-1, with D perhaps matching TRBD1 (6 bases). There are 13 residues in the CDR3. Trimming took 3 bases from V and 4 from J, leaving 9 bases between them. The germline V gene has CDR1 SGHAT and CDR2 FQNNGV. CDR3 nucleotide sequence: TGTGCCAGCAGCTTTGGGACACCCACTGAAGCTTTCTTT. It specifies CASSFGTPTEAFF. Variable domain in full (rest from reference TRBV11-2 and TRBJ1-1): EAGVAQSPRYKIIEKRQSVAFWCNPISGHATLYWYQQILGQGPKLLIQFQNNGVVDDSQLPKDRFSAERLKGVDSTLKIQPAKLEDSAVYLCASSFGTPTEAFFGQGTRLTVV.

This chain uses TRBV6-5 with TRBJ1-6; tentative D call: TRBD1 (5 bases). This CDR3 is built from 15 residues. The germline V gene has CDR1 MNHEY and CDR2 SVGAGI. Trimming stripped 2 bases from V and 11 bases from J, with 16 bases between. Written as DNA, the CDR3 is TGTGCCAGCAGTTACCCCCCGGGACCGACAACACCCCTCCACTTT. Its translation: CASSYPPGPTTPLHF.

This chain uses TRBV2 with TRBJ1-3, with TRBD1 matching 8 bases. The germline V gene has CDR1 SNHLY and CDR2 FYNNEI. V gave up 5 bases and J gave up 0 bases; unmatched junction bases: 6. The CDR3 consists of 16 residues. The CDR3 region has the DNA TGTGCCAGCAGTAGGGGACAGGCAGACTCTGGAAACACCATATATTTT. Translation gives CASSRGQADSGNTIYF.

This clone was counted between two and nine times. The rearrangement uses TRBV6-5 and TRBJ1-2, with D tentatively TRBD1 (5 bases). Trimming stripped 4 bases from V and 5 bases from J, with 11 bases between. The CDR3 covers 13 residues. The germline CDR1 and CDR2 sequences are MNHEY and SVGAGI. The CDR3 is CASSSGQGYGYTF. CDR3 in DNA: TGTGCCAGCAGTTCAGGGCAGGGATATGGCTACACCTTC.

The J gene is TRBJ1-4, the V gene TRBV4-1; D is ambiguous. The germline V gene has CDR1 MGHRA and CDR2 YSYEKL. V was shortened by 0 bases and J by 5 bases, with 10 bases between the two germline ends. CDR3 length: 15 residues. The chain's CDR3 is CASSQDGQPNEKLFF. DNA for the CDR3: TGCGCCAGCAGCCAAGATGGGCAGCCGAATGAAAAACTGTTTTTT.

This sequence joins TRBV5-1 and TRBJ2-1; no clear D. V was pared by 0 bases and J by 1 base, with 8 bases between. The CDR3 covers 15 residues. CDR1 and CDR2 (germline): SGHRS, YFSETQ. The CDR3, as DNA: TGCGCCAGCAGCTTGGTCTTCTCTTCCTACAATGAGCAGTTCTTC. Its translation: CASSLVFSSYNEQFF.

This rearrangement joins TRBV18 to TRBJ1-4; D not resolved. The CDR3 sequence is 12 residues long. Germline V lookup: CDR1 KGHSH, CDR2 LQKENI. V lost 6 bases and J lost 4, with 6 bases in between. The CDR3 nucleotides read TGTGCCAGCTCGTCCGGTAATGAAAAACTGTTTTTT. Protein sequence: CASSSGNEKLFF.

The V gene is TRBV7-5, the J gene TRBJ1-1; TRBD1, as called in the table, went unchecked against the DNA. TRBV7-5 is annotated as a pseudogene. The CDR3 has 14 residues. The CDR3 region is CASSLQGGNTEAFF. The CDR3 DNA sequence: TGTGCCAGCAGCTTACAGGGCGGGAACACTGAAGCTTTCTTT.

The CDR3 DNA reads TGTGCCAGCAGCTTGAGGAACATGAACACTGAAGCTTTCTTT. As protein: CASSLRNMNTEAFF. V gene TRBV5-6 combines with J gene TRBJ1-1; D remains ambiguous. The CDR3 consists of 14 residues. Between the trimmed V and J ends, which lost 1 base and 0 bases, there was a span of 7 bases. Germline-derived CDR1 and CDR2 are SGHDT and YYEEEE.

V gene TRBV18 combines with J gene TRBJ1-1; TRBD1 matches at 9 bases. Germline loops: CDR1 KGHSH, CDR2 LQKENI. V lost 1 base, J lost 3 bases, and 3 bases stayed unmatched. The CDR3 is 15 amino acids. CDR3 bases: TGTGCCAGCTCACCACGGACAGGGGCGGACACTGAAGCTTTCTTT. This sequence encodes CASSPRTGADTEAFF.

This clone came up a few times. The chain is built from TRBV4-2 and TRBJ1-5, with no clear D. The CDR3 has 16 amino acids. Trimming stripped 0 bases from V and 5 bases from J, with 14 bases between. In germline, CDR1 is LGHNA, CDR2 YNFKEQ. The CDR3 spells CASSQEPQAAHQPQHF. The CDR3 bases are TGTGCCAGCAGCCAAGAGCCTCAAGCGGCACATCAGCCCCAGCATTTT.

The J gene is TRBJ2-5, the V gene TRBV5-1; 12 bases map to TRBD2. CDR1 and CDR2 from the germline V gene are SGHRS and YFSETQ. Trimming cost V 2 bases and J 2 bases; bases outside gene matches: 4. The CDR3 extends over 16 amino acids. Here the CDR3 reads CASSLGLAGQQETQYF. Written as DNA, the CDR3 is TGCGCCAGCAGCTTAGGACTAGCGGGGCAACAAGAGACCCAGTACTTC.

The rearrangement links TRBV5-5 to TRBJ1-1; 8 nucleotides align to TRBD1. The CDR3 sequence is 15 residues long. Germline loops: CDR1 SGHKS, CDR2 YYEKEE (reference sequence). V lost 0 bases and J lost 4; bases outside the gene matches: 5. The CDR3 sequence is CASSLGQGAATEAFF. For the CDR3, the DNA is TGTGCCAGCAGCTTGGGGCAGGGGGCGGCCACTGAAGCTTTCTTT.

The gene calls are TRBV5-1 and TRBJ2-3, with TRBD1 matching 11 bases. Germline CDR1 SGHRS, CDR2 YFSETQ. V was clipped by 6 bases and J by 5 bases; unmatched bases: 14. CDR3 length: 17 residues. The CDR3 DNA reads as TGCGCCAGCACCCTTTCTGGGGGACAGGGGGTTGGAGATACGCAGTATTTT. Translation gives CASTLSGGQGVGDTQYF.

The chain links TRBV18 to TRBJ1-2; D uncertain. Per germline, CDR1 KGHSH and CDR2 LQKENI. The CDR3 extends over 13 amino acids. V lost 6 bases to trimming and J lost 4 bases, with 12 bases between them. The CDR3 loop is CASSPEVGYGYTF. The CDR3 nucleotides are TGTGCCAGCTCTCCGGAGGTCGGCTATGGCTACACCTTC.

CDR3 region: CASSHPSRERGQPQHF. As DNA, the CDR3 is TGCGCCAGCAGCCATCCCTCCAGGGAAAGAGGTCAGCCCCAGCATTTT. This chain joins TRBV4-1 and TRBJ1-5, with D possibly being TRBD1 (5 bases). CDR3 length: 16 residues. CDR1 and CDR2 from the germline V gene are MGHRA and YSYEKL. V lost 3 bases and J 6 bases, leaving 18 bases between the germline ends.

In this sample, this clone turned up once. This sequence joins TRBV5-1 and TRBJ2-1, with 15 bases aligning to TRBD2. The junction had 10 bases not matched to a gene; V was cut back by 1 base and J by 5 bases. The germline CDR1 and CDR2 sequences are SGHRS and YFSETQ. This CDR3 spans 19 amino acids. As DNA, the CDR3 is TGCGCCAGCAGCTTGAGGTGGGGACTAGCGGGGGGAACAAACAATGAGCAGTTCTTC. Translation gives CASSLRWGLAGGTNNEQFF.

V usage is TRBV11-3 and J usage is TRBJ2-1; TRBD1 agrees at 9 bases. CDR1 is SGHNT, CDR2 YENEEA, per germline. V gave up 5 bases and J gave up 4 bases; unmatched junction bases: 6. This CDR3 has 15 amino acids. The CDR3 bases are TGTGCCAGCAGCCCCGGGACAGGGTCTTACAATGAGCAGTTCTTC. Protein: CASSPGTGSYNEQFF.

The J gene is TRBJ1-1, the V gene TRBV10-1, with 7 bases lining up with TRBD1. CDR3 length: 13 amino acids. Losses at the gene ends were 5 bases for V and 5 bases for J; bases not matched to a gene: 5. Germline lookup yields CDR1 WNHNN and CDR2 SYGVQD (reference sequence). Here the CDR3 reads CASSRQGGTEAFF. For the CDR3, the DNA is TGCGCCAGCAGTCGGCAGGGGGGGACTGAAGCTTTCTTT.

The chain joins TRBV11-2 to TRBJ1-6; 7 bases are shared with TRBD1. CDR1 and CDR2 from the germline V gene are SGHAT and FQNNGV. CDR3 length: 16 residues. The junction had 10 bases not matched to a gene; V was cut back by 6 bases and J by 5 bases. CDR3 sequence reads: CASRNSGTANNSPLHF. CDR3 in DNA: TGTGCCAGCAGAAACTCCGGGACAGCGAATAATTCACCCCTCCACTTT.

The gene calls are TRBV19 and TRBJ2-2, with a possible D match to TRBD1 (6 bases). Trimming stripped 6 bases from V and 1 base from J, with 12 bases between. The length of the CDR3 is 15 residues. Germline V gives CDR1 LNHDA, CDR2 SQIVND (reference sequence). CDR3 nucleotides: TGTGCCAGTAGCAGACCGGACAGGAACACCGGGGAGCTGTTTTTT. Its protein product is CASSRPDRNTGELFF.

V usage is TRBV5-4 and J usage is TRBJ2-3, with D hard to call. This CDR3 contains 14 residues. V lost 0 bases and J lost 2, with 7 bases in between. Germline V gene lookup returns CDR1 SGHNT and CDR2 YYREEE (reference sequence). The CDR3, as DNA: TGTGCCAGCAGCTTGGTTGGGTACACAGATACGCAGTATTTT. This encodes CASSLVGYTDTQYF.

The chain is built from TRBV5-4 and TRBJ2-2; D may be TRBD2 (6 bases). V shed 2 bases and J shed 3 bases, with 11 bases lying between them. Germline V gene sequence: CDR1 SGHNT, CDR2 YYREEE (reference sequence). The CDR3 spans 15 residues. The CDR3 region is CASSFTGGDTGELFF. In DNA, the CDR3 is TGTGCCAGCAGCTTTACCGGGGGAGACACCGGGGAGCTGTTTTTT. Full variable domain (rest looked up from reference TRBV5-4 and TRBJ2-2): ETGVTQSPTHLIKTRGQQVTLRCSSQSGHNTVSWYQQALGQGPQFIFQYYREEENGRGNFPPRFSGLQFPNYSSELNVNALELDDSALYLCASSFTGGDTGELFFGEGSRLTVL.

The chain couples TRBV10-1 to TRBJ1-1, with D unresolved. V dropped 0 bases and J dropped 3 bases, with 8 bases sitting between them. The CDR3 runs to 14 residues. The germline V gene has CDR1 WNHNN and CDR2 SYGVQD (reference sequence). DNA of the CDR3: TGCGCCAGCAGTGAGTCCGCCACGTACACTGAAGCTTTCTTT. It translates to CASSESATYTEAFF.